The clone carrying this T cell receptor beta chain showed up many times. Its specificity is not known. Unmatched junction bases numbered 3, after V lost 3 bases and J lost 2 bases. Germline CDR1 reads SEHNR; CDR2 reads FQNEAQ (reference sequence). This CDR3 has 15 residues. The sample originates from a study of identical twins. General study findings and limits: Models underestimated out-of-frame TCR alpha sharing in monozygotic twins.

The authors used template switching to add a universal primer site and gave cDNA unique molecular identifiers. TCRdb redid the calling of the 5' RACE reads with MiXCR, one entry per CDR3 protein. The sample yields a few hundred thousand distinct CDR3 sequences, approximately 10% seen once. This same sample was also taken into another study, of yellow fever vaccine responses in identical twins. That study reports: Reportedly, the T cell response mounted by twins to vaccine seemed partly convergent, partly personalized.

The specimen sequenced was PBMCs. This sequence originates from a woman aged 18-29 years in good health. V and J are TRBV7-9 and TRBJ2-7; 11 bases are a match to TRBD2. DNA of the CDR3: TGTGCCAGCAGCTTCGGACTAGCGGGCCCCTACGAGCAGTACTTC. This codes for CASSFGLAGPYEQYF.